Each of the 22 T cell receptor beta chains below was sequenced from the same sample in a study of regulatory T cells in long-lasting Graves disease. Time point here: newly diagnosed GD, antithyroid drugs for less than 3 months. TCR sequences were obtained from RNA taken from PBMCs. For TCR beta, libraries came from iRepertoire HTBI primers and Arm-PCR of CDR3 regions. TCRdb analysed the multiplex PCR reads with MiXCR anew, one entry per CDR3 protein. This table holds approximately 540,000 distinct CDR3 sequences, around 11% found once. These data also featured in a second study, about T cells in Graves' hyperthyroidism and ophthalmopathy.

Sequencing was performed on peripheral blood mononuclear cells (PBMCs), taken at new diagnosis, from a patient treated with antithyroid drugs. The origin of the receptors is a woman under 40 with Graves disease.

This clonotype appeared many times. The CDR3 DNA is TGTGCCAGCAGTTTTTGGGGTGTTGGGGAAACCGGGTATAGCAATCAGCCCCAGCATTTT. Translated, it gives CASSFWGVGETGYSNQPQHF. The chain joins TRBV28 to TRBJ1-5; D unclear. Trimming removed 3 bases from V and 0 bases from J, with 24 bases in between. This CDR3 is built from 20 residues. CDR1 and CDR2 (germline): MDHEN, SYDVKM.

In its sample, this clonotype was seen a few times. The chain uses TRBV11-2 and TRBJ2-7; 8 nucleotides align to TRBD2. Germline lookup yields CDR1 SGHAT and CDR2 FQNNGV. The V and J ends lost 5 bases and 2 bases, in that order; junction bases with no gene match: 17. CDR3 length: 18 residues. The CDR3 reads CASSPRPLWREDPYEQYF. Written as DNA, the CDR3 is TGTGCCAGCAGCCCCCGGCCCCTCTGGCGGGAGGACCCCTACGAGCAGTACTTC. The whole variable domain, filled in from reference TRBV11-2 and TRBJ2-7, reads EAGVAQSPRYKIIEKRQSVAFWCNPISGHATLYWYQQILGQGPKLLIQFQNNGVVDDSQLPKDRFSAERLKGVDSTLKIQPAKLEDSAVYLCASSPRPLWREDPYEQYFGPGTRLTVT.

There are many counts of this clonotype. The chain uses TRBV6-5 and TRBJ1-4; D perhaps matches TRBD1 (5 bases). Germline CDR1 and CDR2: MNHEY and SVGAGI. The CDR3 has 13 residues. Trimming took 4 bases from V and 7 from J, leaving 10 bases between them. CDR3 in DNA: TGTGCCAGCAGTTTCGGGGGTCGTGAAAAACTGTTTTTT. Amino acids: CASSFGGREKLFF.

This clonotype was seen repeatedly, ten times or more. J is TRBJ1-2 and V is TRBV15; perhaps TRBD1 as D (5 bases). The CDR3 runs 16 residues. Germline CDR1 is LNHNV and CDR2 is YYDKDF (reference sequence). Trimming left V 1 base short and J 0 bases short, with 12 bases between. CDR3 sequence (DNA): TGTGCCACCAGCAGAGCCCAGGGCCTAGCTAACTATGGCTACACCTTC. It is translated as CATSRAQGLANYGYTF. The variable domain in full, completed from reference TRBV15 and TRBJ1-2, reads DAMVIQNPRYQVTQFGKPVTLSCSQTLNHNVMYWYQQKSSQAPKLLFHYYDKDFNNEADTPDNFQSRRPNTSFCFLDIRSPGLGDTAMYLCATSRAQGLANYGYTFGSGTRLTVV.

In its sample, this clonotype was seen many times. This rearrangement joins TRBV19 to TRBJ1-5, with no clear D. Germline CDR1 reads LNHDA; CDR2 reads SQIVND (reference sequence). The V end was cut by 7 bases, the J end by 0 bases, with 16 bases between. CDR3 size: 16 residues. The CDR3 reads CASNEGGYYSNQPQHF. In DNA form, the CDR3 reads TGTGCCAGTAACGAGGGAGGGTATTATAGCAATCAGCCCCAGCATTTT.

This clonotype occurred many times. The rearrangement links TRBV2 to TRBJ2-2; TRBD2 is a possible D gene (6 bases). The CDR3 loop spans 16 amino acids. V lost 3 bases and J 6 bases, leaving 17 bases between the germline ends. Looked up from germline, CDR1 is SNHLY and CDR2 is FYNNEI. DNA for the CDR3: TGTGCCAGCAGTGACTTGGGTAGCGGAACGGCCGGGGAGCTGTTTTTT. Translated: CASSDLGSGTAGELFF.

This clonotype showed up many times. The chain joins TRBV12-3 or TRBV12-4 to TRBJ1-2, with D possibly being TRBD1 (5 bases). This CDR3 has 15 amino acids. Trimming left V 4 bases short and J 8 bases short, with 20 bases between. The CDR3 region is CASSSPGRLGRGYTF. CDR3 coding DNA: TGTGCCAGCAGTTCCCCGGGACGACTGGGGAGAGGCTACACCTTC.

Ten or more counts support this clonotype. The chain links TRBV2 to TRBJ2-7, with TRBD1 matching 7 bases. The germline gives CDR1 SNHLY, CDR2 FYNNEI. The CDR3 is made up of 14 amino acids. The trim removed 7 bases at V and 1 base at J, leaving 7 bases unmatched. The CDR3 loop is CASNRPGQSYEQYF. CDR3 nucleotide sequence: TGTGCCAGCAACCGCCCGGGACAGTCCTACGAGCAGTACTTC.

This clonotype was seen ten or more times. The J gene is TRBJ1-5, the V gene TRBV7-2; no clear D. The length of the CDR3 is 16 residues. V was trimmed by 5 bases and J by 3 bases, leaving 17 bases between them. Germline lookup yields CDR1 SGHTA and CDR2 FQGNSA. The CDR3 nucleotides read TGTGCCAGCAGCCAAGAAGACTCCCTCTCCAATCAGCCCCAGCATTTT. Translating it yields CASSQEDSLSNQPQHF.

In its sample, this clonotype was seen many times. Here the CDR3 reads CASSLYPQGRHQPQHF. In DNA form, the CDR3 reads TGTGCCAGCAGTTTATACCCCCAGGGAAGGCATCAGCCCCAGCATTTT. The chain recombines TRBV28 with TRBJ1-5, with a weak D call TRBD1 (5 bases). The germline V and J ends were trimmed by 1 base and 5 bases, with 15 bases remaining between them. From germline, CDR1 is MDHEN and CDR2 SYDVKM. The length of the CDR3 is 16 residues.

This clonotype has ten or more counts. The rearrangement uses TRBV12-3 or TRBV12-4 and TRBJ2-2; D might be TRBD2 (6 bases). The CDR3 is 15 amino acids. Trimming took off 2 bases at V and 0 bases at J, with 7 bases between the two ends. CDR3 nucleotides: TGTGCCAGCAGTTTAAGACTAGCGAACACCGGGGAGCTGTTTTTT. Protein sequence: CASSLRLANTGELFF.

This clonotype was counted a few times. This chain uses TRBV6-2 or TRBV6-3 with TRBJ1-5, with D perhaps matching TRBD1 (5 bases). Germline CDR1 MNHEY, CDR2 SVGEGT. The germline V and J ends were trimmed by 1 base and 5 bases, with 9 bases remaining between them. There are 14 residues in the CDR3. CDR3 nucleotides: TGTGCCAGCAGTTACTACGGGGGTGATCAGCCCCAGCATTTT. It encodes CASSYYGGDQPQHF.

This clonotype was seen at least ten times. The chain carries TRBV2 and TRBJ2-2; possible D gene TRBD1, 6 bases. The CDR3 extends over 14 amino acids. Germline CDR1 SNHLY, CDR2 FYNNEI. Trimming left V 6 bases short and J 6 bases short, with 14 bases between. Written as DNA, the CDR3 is TGTGCCAGCAGGGGCCTAACAGGGCCCGGGGAGCTGTTTTTT. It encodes CASRGLTGPGELFF.

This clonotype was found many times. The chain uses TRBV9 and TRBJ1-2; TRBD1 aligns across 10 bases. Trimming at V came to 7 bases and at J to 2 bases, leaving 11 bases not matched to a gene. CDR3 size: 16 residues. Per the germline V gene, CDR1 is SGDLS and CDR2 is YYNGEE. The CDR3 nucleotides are TGTGCCAGCCACGGGACAGGGGACCGTGGGAACTATGGCTACACCTTC. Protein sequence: CASHGTGDRGNYGYTF.

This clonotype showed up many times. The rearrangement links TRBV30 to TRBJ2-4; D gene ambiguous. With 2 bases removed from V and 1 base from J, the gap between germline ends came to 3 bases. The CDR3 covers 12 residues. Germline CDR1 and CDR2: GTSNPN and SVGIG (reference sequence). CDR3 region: CAWSPAKNIQYF. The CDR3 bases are TGTGCCTGGAGTCCCGCCAAAAACATTCAGTACTTC.

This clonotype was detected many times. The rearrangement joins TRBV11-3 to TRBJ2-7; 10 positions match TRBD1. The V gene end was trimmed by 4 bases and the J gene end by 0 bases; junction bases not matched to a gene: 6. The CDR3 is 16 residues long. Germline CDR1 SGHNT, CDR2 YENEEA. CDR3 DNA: TGTGCCAGCAGCTCACCGGGACAGGGGAGCTCCTACGAGCAGTACTTC. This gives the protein CASSSPGQGSSYEQYF.

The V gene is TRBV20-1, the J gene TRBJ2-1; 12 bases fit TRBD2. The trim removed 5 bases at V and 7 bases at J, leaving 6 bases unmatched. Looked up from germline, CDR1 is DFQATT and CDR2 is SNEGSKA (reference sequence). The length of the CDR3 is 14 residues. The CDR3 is CSAGVTSGRNEQFF. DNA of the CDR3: TGCAGTGCTGGAGTAACTAGCGGGAGGAATGAGCAGTTCTTC.

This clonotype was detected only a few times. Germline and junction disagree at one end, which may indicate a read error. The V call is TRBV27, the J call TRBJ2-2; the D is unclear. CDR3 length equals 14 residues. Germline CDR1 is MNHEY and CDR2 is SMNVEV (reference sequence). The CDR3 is CASSLLAYTGELFF. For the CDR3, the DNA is TGTGCCAGTAGTTTATTGGCGTACACCGGGGAGCTGTTTTTT.

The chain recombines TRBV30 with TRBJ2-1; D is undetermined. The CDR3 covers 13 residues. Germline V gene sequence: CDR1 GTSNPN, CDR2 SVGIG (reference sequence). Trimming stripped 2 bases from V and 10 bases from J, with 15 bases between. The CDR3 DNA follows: TGTGCCTGGAGTCTCCACCCGGATCTCGAGCAGTTCTTC. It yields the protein CAWSLHPDLEQFF.

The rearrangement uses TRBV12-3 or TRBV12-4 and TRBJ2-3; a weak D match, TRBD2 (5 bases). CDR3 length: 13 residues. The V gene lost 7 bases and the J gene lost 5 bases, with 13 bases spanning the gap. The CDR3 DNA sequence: TGTGCCAGCAACGATCGGAGGATAGATACGCAGTATTTT. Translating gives CASNDRRIDTQYF.

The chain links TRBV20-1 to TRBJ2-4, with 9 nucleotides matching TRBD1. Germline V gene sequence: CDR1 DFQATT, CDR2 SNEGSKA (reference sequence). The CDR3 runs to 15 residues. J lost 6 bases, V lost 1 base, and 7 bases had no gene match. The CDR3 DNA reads TGCAGTGCTAGAGGGGGGGGACAGGGACCAAACATTCAGTACTTC. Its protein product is CSARGGGQGPNIQYF.

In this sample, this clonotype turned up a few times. The CDR3: CASSSGNRGHEQFF. The CDR3 bases are TGTGCCAGCAGCTCAGGGAACCGGGGACATGAGCAGTTCTTC. The rearrangement uses TRBV7-9 and TRBJ2-1; possibly TRBD1 or TRBD2 for D (5 bases each). This CDR3 has 14 residues. V lost 4 bases to trimming and J lost 8 bases, with 15 bases between them. CDR1 and CDR2 (germline): SEHNR, FQNEAQ (reference sequence).